Listed here are 22 T cell receptor beta chains from one sample, sequenced in a study of blood T cell repertoires in COVID-19. Clones were read by immunoSEQ multiplex PCR, and TCRdb kept only the in-frame ones, dropping some. The sample has 200,000 to 250,000 clones; over 75% are singletons. Source material: PBMCs or T cells enriched from blood (not recorded which). These TCRs come from a man aged 40-50 years who had recovered from COVID-19.

The chain uses TRBV19 and TRBJ1-5; the D is unclear. Germline assignment: CDR1 LNHDA and CDR2 SQIVND (reference sequence). The CDR3 is 14 amino acids. The ends were cut back, 3 bases at V and 3 bases at J, with 9 bases in the middle. CDR3 sequence reads: CASSIAGNNQPQHF. The CDR3 bases are TGTGCCAGTAGTATTGCAGGAAACAATCAGCCCCAGCATTTT.

The rearrangement joins TRBV6-5 to TRBJ1-2; 8 nucleotides agree with TRBD1. Germline V gene data show CDR1 as MNHEY and CDR2 as SVGAGI. V was pared by 7 bases and J by 4 bases, with 11 bases of the junction left unmatched. The CDR3 extends over 15 amino acids. This CDR3 reads CASTLLSGTGYGYTF. CDR3 DNA sequence: TGTGCCAGCACTTTACTTTCCGGGACAGGCTATGGCTACACCTTC.

CDR3: CASSLVTGGNEKLFF. The CDR3 DNA reads as TGTGCCAGCAGCTTAGTCACAGGGGGTAATGAAAAACTGTTTTTT. This rearrangement joins TRBV11-2 to TRBJ1-4; TRBD1 aligns across 8 bases. The V gene end was trimmed by 1 base and the J gene end by 4 bases; junction bases not matched to a gene: 2. The length of the CDR3 is 15 residues. Germline V gives CDR1 SGHAT, CDR2 FQNNGV.

The chain uses TRBV5-4 and TRBJ2-5; possible D gene TRBD2, 6 bases. CDR1 and CDR2 from the germline V gene are SGHNT and YYREEE (reference sequence). Trimming left V 4 bases short and J 5 bases short, with 18 bases between. The CDR3 runs to 15 residues. This CDR3 is CASSGGLTAGETQYF. The CDR3 nucleotides read TGTGCCAGCAGCGGGGGACTTACGGCGGGGGAGACCCAGTACTTC.

This clone was seen a single time. The J gene is TRBJ2-7, the V gene TRBV2, with TRBD2 matching 10 bases. The CDR3 runs 14 residues. After removal of 7 bases from V and 7 bases from J, the junction contained 10 bases not matched to a gene. The germline V gene has CDR1 SNHLY and CDR2 FYNNEI. CDR3 in DNA: TGTGCCAGCAAACAAGGGGCTAGCGGGAGTGAGCAGTACTTC. Translation: CASKQGASGSEQYF.

The genes are TRBV18 and TRBJ1-2; 7 positions match TRBD1. Looked up from germline, CDR1 is KGHSH and CDR2 is LQKENI. The CDR3 contains 15 residues. V was clipped by 6 bases and J by 4 bases; unmatched bases: 11. The CDR3 nucleotides are TGTGCCAGCTCCTCCGGACAGGCCGTTGTCTATGGCTACACCTTC. Amino acids: CASSSGQAVVYGYTF.

V usage is TRBV6-4 and J usage is TRBJ2-7, with 10 bases matching TRBD1. Germline V gives CDR1 MRHNA, CDR2 SNTAGT. The CDR3 is 20 amino acids. V was clipped by 5 bases and J by 4 bases; unmatched bases: 23. Here the CDR3 DNA reads TGTGCCAGCAGTCCCCCTCCTAACAGTCTTACCGGGACAGGGGTTTACGAGCAGTACTTC. This translates into CASSPPPNSLTGTGVYEQYF.

The chain joins TRBV19 to TRBJ1-1, with 7 positions matching TRBD1. The CDR3 contains 13 residues. V was clipped by 5 bases and J by 5 bases; unmatched bases: 5. The germline CDR1 and CDR2 sequences are LNHDA and SQIVND (reference sequence). The CDR3 coding sequence is TGTGCCAGTAGTCCCCAGGGGGAAACTGAAGCTTTCTTT. Encoded protein: CASSPQGETEAFF.

The sample holds a few counts of this clone. This chain connects TRBV18 to TRBJ1-6; D unclear. V was cut by 2 bases and J by 5 bases, with 10 bases left in between. The CDR3 consists of 15 residues. Germline CDR1 is KGHSH and CDR2 is LQKENI. This CDR3 reads CASSPRTANNSPLHF. CDR3 bases: TGTGCCAGCTCACCAAGAACAGCTAATAATTCACCCCTCCACTTT.

This clone was seen at least ten times. The chain joins TRBV2 to TRBJ2-3; D may be TRBD2 (6 bases). Deletions cut 7 bases from V and 3 bases from J, with 14 bases between. This CDR3 contains 14 residues. In germline, CDR1 is SNHLY, CDR2 FYNNEI. The CDR3 nucleotides read TGTGCCAGCAACCCCCTTCGGGGGACAGATACGCAGTATTTT. Translating gives CASNPLRGTDTQYF.

The V and J genes are TRBV2 and TRBJ1-6, with TRBD1 matching 7 bases. In germline, CDR1 is SNHLY, CDR2 FYNNEI. After removal of 6 bases from V and 6 bases from J, the junction contained 5 bases not matched to a gene. This CDR3 has 14 amino acids. The CDR3, as DNA: TGTGCCAGCAGGGGGGACAGTGGTAATTCACCCCTCCACTTT. This translates into CASRGDSGNSPLHF. The whole variable domain, filled in from reference TRBV2 and TRBJ1-6, reads EPEVTQTPSHQVTQMGQEVILRCVPISNHLYFYWYRQILGQKVEFLVSFYNNEISEKSEIFDDQFSVERPDGSNFTLKIRSTKLEDSAMYFCASRGDSGNSPLHFGNGTRLTVT.

This rearrangement joins TRBV11-2 to TRBJ1-4; 7 bases match TRBD1. Germline-derived CDR1 and CDR2 are SGHAT and FQNNGV. Trimming took 5 bases from V and 8 from J; bases not matched to a gene: 11. The length of the CDR3 is 15 residues. The DNA for the CDR3 is TGTGCCAGCAGCCAACCCCACAGGGGTGGGGAAAAACTGTTTTTT. Its protein is CASSQPHRGGEKLFF.

The chain recombines TRBV3-1 (or the pseudogene TRBV3-2) with TRBJ2-2, with 7 nucleotides matching TRBD2. The germline V gene encodes CDR1 LGHDT and CDR2 YNNKEL (reference sequence). The CDR3 consists of 16 residues. Unmatched junction bases numbered 6, after V lost 2 bases and J lost 3 bases. The CDR3 DNA reads TGTGCCAGCAGCCAATCCGGGGCGGGGGACACCGGGGAGCTGTTTTTT. Encoded protein: CASSQSGAGDTGELFF.

The genes are TRBV5-6 and TRBJ2-5; 7 nucleotides agree with TRBD2. Germline loops: CDR1 SGHDT, CDR2 YYEEEE. Unmatched junction bases numbered 7, after V lost 2 bases and J lost 9 bases. The CDR3 length is 13 residues. The CDR3 spells CASSLGGGMAQYF. The DNA for the CDR3 is TGTGCCAGCAGCTTAGGCGGGGGAATGGCCCAGTACTTC.

The rearrangement links TRBV21-1 to TRBJ1-3; the table names TRBD1, a call not compared with the DNA. TRBV21-1 is an annotated pseudogene. The CDR3 runs 15 residues. The CDR3 here is CASSKAWTGSTSIYF. The CDR3 nucleotides are TGTGCCAGCAGCAAAGCGTGGACAGGTAGTACTTCCATATATTTT.

The chain uses TRBV5-1 and TRBJ1-6; 7 nucleotides line up with TRBD1. The length of the CDR3 is 15 residues. Germline V gives CDR1 SGHRS, CDR2 YFSETQ. J lost 7 bases, V lost 5 bases, and 9 bases had no gene match. The chain's CDR3 is CASRSTGFGNSPLHF. The CDR3 region has the DNA TGCGCCAGCAGGTCGACAGGGTTTGGGAATTCACCCCTCCACTTT. The variable domain in full, completed from reference TRBV5-1 and TRBJ1-6, reads KAGVTQTPRYLIKTRGQQVTLSCSPISGHRSVSWYQQTPGQGLQFLFEYFSETQRNKGNFPGRFSGRQFSNSRSEMNVSTLELGDSALYLCASRSTGFGNSPLHFGNGTRLTVT.

The rearrangement uses TRBV9 and TRBJ1-4, with TRBD1 matching 10 bases. CDR3 size: 17 residues. Losses at the gene ends were 2 bases for V and 7 bases for J; bases not matched to a gene: 11. In germline, CDR1 is SGDLS, CDR2 YYNGEE. The DNA of the CDR3 is TGTGCCAGCAGCGTCGACGGGACAGGGGCTCGAAGTGAAAAACTGTTTTTT. Amino acids: CASSVDGTGARSEKLFF. Drawing the rest from reference TRBV9 and TRBJ1-4, the complete variable domain is DSGVTQTPKHLITATGQRVTLRCSPRSGDLSVYWYQQSLDQGLQFLIQYYNGEERAKGNILERFSAQQFPDLHSELNLSSLELGDSALYFCASSVDGTGARSEKLFFGSGTQLSVL.

This clone was detected once. The J gene is TRBJ1-4, the V gene TRBV5-1; 7 nucleotides agree with TRBD1. CDR1 and CDR2 from the germline V gene are SGHRS and YFSETQ. This CDR3 contains 16 residues. The V and J ends lost 4 bases and 0 bases, in that order; junction bases with no gene match: 6. The CDR3 nucleotides are TGCGCCAGCAGCCGGGACAGAACTACAACTAATGAAAAACTGTTTTTT. It codes for CASSRDRTTTNEKLFF. The full variable domain, with the rest looked up from reference TRBV5-1 and TRBJ1-4, is KAGVTQTPRYLIKTRGQQVTLSCSPISGHRSVSWYQQTPGQGLQFLFEYFSETQRNKGNFPGRFSGRQFSNSRSEMNVSTLELGDSALYLCASSRDRTTTNEKLFFGSGTQLSVL.

CDR3 amino acids: CASSPVGQGVGEKLFF. In nucleotides, the CDR3 is TGTGCCAGCAGCCCGGTTGGACAGGGGGTTGGTGAAAAACTGTTTTTT. V usage is TRBV14 and J usage is TRBJ1-4, with TRBD1 matching 10 bases. Germline lookup yields CDR1 SGHDN and CDR2 FVKESK. Unmatched junction bases numbered 9, after V lost 4 bases and J lost 7 bases. The CDR3 contains 16 residues.

The chain employs TRBV28 and TRBJ1-1; 7 bases line up with TRBD1. From germline, CDR1 is MDHEN and CDR2 SYDVKM. The CDR3 is made up of 12 amino acids. V shed 5 bases and J 10 bases; nucleotides not matched to a gene: 7. Here the CDR3 reads CASSATGPIAFF. As DNA, the CDR3 is TGTGCCAGCAGTGCGACAGGGCCGATAGCTTTCTTT.

V usage is TRBV10-3 and J usage is TRBJ1-1; TRBD1 is a possible D gene (5 bases). The CDR3 spans 14 residues. The V end was cut by 5 bases, the J end by 0 bases, with 10 bases between. Germline V lookup: CDR1 ENHRY, CDR2 SYGVKD. CDR3 in amino acids: CAISLGQMNTEAFF. Here the CDR3 DNA reads TGTGCCATCAGTTTGGGGCAGATGAACACTGAAGCTTTCTTT.

The sample holds many counts of this clone. Other DNA sequences in this specimen translate into the identical CDR3. V usage is TRBV5-1 and J usage is TRBJ1-3, with D uncertain. The V end lost 4 bases, the J end lost 0 bases, and 11 bases lay between the germline ends. From germline, CDR1 is SGHRS and CDR2 YFSETQ. The CDR3 is 15 amino acids. CDR3 coding DNA: TGCGCCAGCAGCCTGGGCGGTAGCTCTGGAAACACCATATATTTT. The encoded protein is CASSLGGSSGNTIYF.